The 32 T cell receptor beta chains in this list originate from one sample, sequenced in a study of early T cells in non-severe SARS-CoV-2 infection. TCRdb processed the 5' RACE reads anew with MiXCR; each CDR3 protein has one entry. The repertoire has around 35,000 distinct CDR3 sequences, roughly 5.7% of them found once; the top ten carry 4.5% to 5.5%. Sequenced sample: whole blood. Every receptor here comes from an adult who was a healthcare worker with PCR-confirmed SARS-CoV-2 infection or an uninfected control (not recorded which).

This clonotype has a count of ten or more. V is TRBV25-1 and J is TRBJ1-4; tentatively, D is TRBD1 (6 bases). The V end lost 3 bases, the J end lost 11 bases, and 13 bases lay between the germline ends. The CDR3 has 13 amino acids. Germline CDR1 and CDR2: MGHDK and SYGVNS. The CDR3 loop is CASSDRGRWKLFF. CDR3 DNA: TGTGCCAGCAGTGACAGGGGACGATGGAAACTGTTTTTT.

This clonotype was found a few times. The rearrangement joins TRBV7-9 to TRBJ2-1; D possibly corresponds to TRBD2 (5 bases). Germline lookup yields CDR1 SEHNR and CDR2 FQNEAQ (reference sequence). Trimming stripped 8 bases from V and 10 bases from J, with 21 bases between. The CDR3 is made up of 14 amino acids. The CDR3: CASELSSGIREQFF. The CDR3 region has the DNA TGTGCCAGCGAGCTTAGCTCGGGAATCAGGGAGCAGTTCTTC.

There are many counts of this clonotype. J is TRBJ2-7 and V is TRBV12-3 or TRBV12-4, with D uncertain. Trimming removed 3 bases at V and 4 bases at J, with 10 bases between. The CDR3 totals 13 residues. Written as DNA, the CDR3 is TGTGCCAGCAGTTTGGCGGCCCCGTACGAGCAGTACTTC. This sequence encodes CASSLAAPYEQYF.

This clonotype appeared many times. The chain couples TRBV28 to TRBJ2-3, with D possibly being TRBD2 (6 bases). Germline loops: CDR1 MDHEN, CDR2 SYDVKM. There are 17 residues in the CDR3. V shed 1 base and J shed 2 bases, with 16 bases lying between them. Written as DNA, the CDR3 is TGTGCCAGCAGTTTATCTCCAGGCGGAGGGGTCACAGATACGCAGTATTTT. Protein product: CASSLSPGGGVTDTQYF.

A word on this clonotype: At one boundary the junction diverges from the germline segment, which might be a read error. The rearrangement links TRBV3-1 to TRBJ2-7; D remains ambiguous. The CDR3 totals 13 residues. CDR1 is LGHDT, CDR2 YNNKEL, per germline (reference sequence). Written as DNA, the CDR3 is TGTGCCGCTGCCGCCCCCAGCTCCTGCGAGCAGTACTTC. Protein: CAAAAPSSCEQYF.

The sample holds many counts of this clonotype. The chain has TRBV19 and TRBJ2-7; D remains ambiguous. CDR1 LNHDA and CDR2 SQIVND come from the germline V gene (reference sequence). V gave up 3 bases and J gave up 2 bases, with 14 bases separating them. This CDR3 comprises 15 residues. Written as DNA, the CDR3 is TGTGCCAGTAGTATTGGCAGACAAACGGCCTACGAGCAGTACTTC. Translation: CASSIGRQTAYEQYF.

At least ten counts were recorded for this clonotype. The rearrangement uses TRBV7-9 and TRBJ1-4; 12 bases line up with TRBD1. The CDR3 extends over 15 amino acids. V shed 5 bases and J 6 bases; nucleotides not matched to a gene: 4. Germline CDR1 reads SEHNR; CDR2 reads FQNEAQ (reference sequence). CDR3 sequence (DNA): TGTGCCAGCAGCACGGGACAGGGGGCCGATGAAAAACTGTTTTTT. Its protein is CASSTGQGADEKLFF.

This clonotype appeared many times. This chain uses TRBV28 with TRBJ1-2; D possibly corresponds to TRBD1 (6 bases). Germline-derived CDR1 and CDR2 are MDHEN and SYDVKM. The CDR3 has 13 residues. Trimming removed 2 bases at V and 8 bases at J, with 12 bases between. CDR3 sequence: CASSLGAGQGYTF. CDR3 sequence (DNA): TGTGCCAGCAGTTTAGGGGCCGGACAGGGCTACACCTTC.

This clonotype was recorded many times. CDR3 region: CASSTGTSGDEQYF. CDR3 sequence (DNA): TGCGCCAGCAGTACCGGGACTAGCGGAGACGAGCAGTACTTC. The chain recombines TRBV10-1 with TRBJ2-7; 11 bases map to TRBD2. The V gene end was trimmed by 5 bases and the J gene end by 5 bases; junction bases not matched to a gene: 5. The CDR3 is 14 residues long. Per germline, CDR1 WNHNN and CDR2 SYGVQD (reference sequence).

This clonotype was counted a few times. V is TRBV20-1 and J is TRBJ1-6; D ambiguous. Germline V lookup: CDR1 DFQATT, CDR2 SNEGSKA (reference sequence). Deletions cut 5 bases from V and 7 bases from J, with 9 bases between. CDR3 size: 12 residues. The CDR3 here is CSALAWNSPLHF. The CDR3 DNA follows: TGCAGTGCTCTCGCCTGGAATTCACCCCTCCACTTT.

This clonotype was counted many times. V is TRBV7-2 and J is TRBJ2-5; 9 bases agree with TRBD1. Germline CDR1 SGHTA, CDR2 FQGNSA. V lost 4 bases and J lost 3; bases outside the gene matches: 6. The CDR3 is 15 amino acids. CDR3 protein: CASSWQGTGKETQYF. DNA of the CDR3: TGTGCCAGCAGCTGGCAAGGGACAGGGAAAGAGACCCAGTACTTC.

This clonotype was detected many times. The rearrangement joins TRBV6-6 to TRBJ1-2, with D tentatively TRBD1 (5 bases). With 2 bases removed from V and 4 bases from J, the gap between germline ends came to 14 bases. The germline CDR1 and CDR2 sequences are MNHNY and SVGAGI (reference sequence). The CDR3 runs 15 residues. The CDR3: CASSYVPNTGYGYTF. In DNA form, the CDR3 reads TGTGCCAGCAGTTACGTGCCCAACACAGGCTATGGCTACACCTTC.

This clonotype was counted many times. This chain links TRBV4-2 with TRBJ2-7; 7 nucleotides align to TRBD2. The germline V gene has CDR1 LGHNA and CDR2 YNFKEQ. Trimming removed 3 bases from V and 5 bases from J; junction bases left unmatched: 10. The CDR3 spans 15 residues. The CDR3 nucleotides read TGTGCCAGCAGCCACCCCTCGGGCGGGAGCCACGAGCAGTACTTC. This translates into CASSHPSGGSHEQYF.

Judged by abundance, this clonotype is medium-sized (0.01 to 0.1%). The chain uses TRBV20-1 and TRBJ2-7; TRBD2 matches at 7 bases. Losses at the gene ends were 5 bases for V and 6 bases for J; bases not matched to a gene: 13. The length of the CDR3 is 14 residues. CDR1 and CDR2 (germline): DFQATT, SNEGSKA (reference sequence). Here the CDR3 reads CSAPSGSFKAEQYF. CDR3 nucleotides: TGCAGTGCTCCTAGCGGATCTTTCAAAGCCGAGCAGTACTTC.

This clonotype showed up many times. The chain links TRBV7-2 to TRBJ2-7, with D possibly TRBD1 on 5 matching bases. This CDR3 region has 14 residues. From germline, CDR1 is SGHTA and CDR2 FQGNSA. Trimming removed 1 base from V and 4 bases from J, with 11 bases in between. The CDR3 is CASSLGQGRYEQYF. The CDR3 DNA sequence: TGTGCCAGCAGCTTAGGGCAGGGAAGGTACGAGCAGTACTTC.

This clonotype was observed at least ten times. This CDR3 is CASSGPLAGSTDTQYF. In DNA, the CDR3 is TGTGCCAGCAGCGGACCGCTAGCGGGAAGCACAGATACGCAGTATTTT. V and J are TRBV9 and TRBJ2-3; 9 nucleotides align to TRBD2. Germline assignment: CDR1 SGDLS and CDR2 YYNGEE. CDR3 length equals 16 residues. The V and J ends lost 3 bases and 0 bases, in that order; junction bases with no gene match: 5.

This clonotype was found a few times. The rearrangement links TRBV5-7 to TRBJ2-7; TRBD1 matches at 8 bases. Being an ORF, TRBV5-7 has a function that is uncertain. J was trimmed by 2 bases and V by 2 bases; bases with no gene match: 3. The CDR3 consists of 14 residues. The CDR3 DNA sequence: TGTGCCAGCAGCTTCGCGACAGGGGCCTACGAGCAGTACGTC. Translation: CASSFATGAYEQYV.

The sample holds many counts of this clonotype. The chain combines TRBV10-1 with TRBJ1-1; D unclear. Germline V gene lookup returns CDR1 WNHNN and CDR2 SYGVQD (reference sequence). With 6 bases removed from V and 4 bases from J, the gap between germline ends came to 15 bases. The CDR3 consists of 14 residues. The CDR3 is CASSSGGSGTEAFF. The CDR3 DNA reads as TGCGCCAGCAGCTCGGGAGGTAGCGGCACTGAAGCTTTCTTT.

This clonotype was picked up many times. The chain combines TRBV20-1 with TRBJ2-3, with D hard to call. V gave up 3 bases and J gave up 6 bases, with 7 bases separating them. Germline V CDR1 and CDR2: DFQATT, SNEGSKA (reference sequence). The CDR3 totals 11 residues. The chain's CDR3 is CSASRRDTQYF. In DNA form, the CDR3 reads TGCAGTGCTAGCCGAAGGGATACGCAGTATTTT.

This clonotype was observed a few times. This rearrangement joins TRBV15 to TRBJ2-1; D is tentatively TRBD1 or TRBD2 (5 bases each). The length of the CDR3 is 14 residues. CDR1 is LNHNV and CDR2 is YYDKDF in the germline V gene (reference sequence). V dropped 1 base and J dropped 3 bases, with 7 bases sitting between them. The CDR3 region is CATSRGDGYNEQFF. In DNA, the CDR3 is TGTGCCACCAGCAGAGGGGACGGCTACAATGAGCAGTTCTTC.

This clonotype was counted ten times or more. This sequence joins TRBV19 and TRBJ1-5; no firm D call. V lost 4 bases to trimming and J lost 2 bases, with 12 bases between them. This CDR3 region has 15 residues. CDR1 LNHDA and CDR2 SQIVND come from the germline V gene (reference sequence). The CDR3 here is CASSSVTRGNQPQHF. DNA for the CDR3: TGTGCCAGTAGTAGCGTAACAAGGGGCAATCAGCCCCAGCATTTT.

This clonotype appeared many times. The chain joins TRBV11-2 to TRBJ2-1, with a tentative D call TRBD2 (5 bases). Germline values: CDR1 SGHAT, CDR2 FQNNGV. This CDR3 is built from 17 residues. Trimming shortened V by 1 base and J by 3 bases, and 16 bases separated the two germline ends. The CDR3 reads CASSLVSSRANYNEQFF. CDR3 in DNA: TGTGCCAGCAGCTTAGTCTCCTCGCGGGCAAACTACAATGAGCAGTTCTTC.

This clonotype was found many times. The chain combines TRBV11-1 with TRBJ2-1, with D perhaps TRBD2 (6 bases). Trimming pared 3 bases from V and 6 bases from J, leaving 15 bases between. Germline lookup yields CDR1 SGHAT and CDR2 FQDESV (reference sequence). The CDR3 runs 15 residues. CDR3 amino acids: CASSFRTTKSNEQFF. CDR3 nucleotides: TGTGCCAGCAGCTTCCGGACTACCAAATCCAATGAGCAGTTCTTC.

This clonotype was counted ten times or more. J is TRBJ2-4 and V is TRBV29-1, with TRBD2 identical over 8 bases. In germline, CDR1 is SQVTM, CDR2 ANQGSEA. The trim removed 5 bases at V and 5 bases at J, leaving 8 bases unmatched. This CDR3 contains 14 residues. The CDR3 spells CSVLAGPAQNIQYF. CDR3 nucleotide sequence: TGCAGCGTTTTAGCGGGACCTGCACAAAACATTCAGTACTTC.

This clonotype was detected ten times or more. CDR3 bases: TGTGCCAGTAGTATAGATCAAGAATACGAGCAGTACTTC. Its protein product is CASSIDQEYEQYF. The chain is built from TRBV19 and TRBJ2-7; no firm D call. The CDR3 spans 13 residues. Deletions cut 0 bases from V and 4 bases from J, with 7 bases between. CDR1 LNHDA and CDR2 SQIVND come from the germline V gene (reference sequence).

This clonotype was counted at least ten times. The J gene is TRBJ1-2, the V gene TRBV29-1; no definite D call. The CDR3 has 8 residues. V shed 8 bases and J shed 6 bases, with 4 bases lying between them. CDR1 is SQVTM, CDR2 ANQGSEA, per germline. In nucleotides, the CDR3 is TGCAGCACTGATGGCTACACCTTC. This sequence encodes CSTDGYTF.

This clonotype was recorded a few times. A much larger clone differs from this one at a single base, so this may be a read error. V is TRBV6-5 and J is TRBJ1-6, with 7 bases matching TRBD1. The germline V gene has CDR1 MNHEY and CDR2 SVGAGI. This CDR3 is built from 14 residues. With 7 bases clipped from V and 9 bases from J, the junction kept 9 bases outside the gene matches. CDR3 sequence reads: CASTPLAGGSPLHF. Written as DNA, the CDR3 is TGTGCCAGCACCCCCCTGGCAGGGGGTTCACCCCTCCACTTT.

This clonotype was seen many times. The chain has TRBV6-5 and TRBJ2-7, with 8 bases lining up with TRBD1. Unmatched junction bases numbered 2, after V lost 2 bases and J lost 2 bases. This CDR3 contains 14 residues. In germline, CDR1 is MNHEY, CDR2 SVGAGI. CDR3 sequence (DNA): TGTGCCAGCAGTTACGGGACAGGAACCTACGAGCAGTACTTC. Translating it yields CASSYGTGTYEQYF.

This clonotype was seen repeatedly, ten times or more. This rearrangement joins TRBV11-3 to TRBJ2-1, with D possibly TRBD2 on 6 matching bases. This CDR3 is 14 amino acids long. Per the germline V gene, CDR1 is SGHNT and CDR2 is YENEEA. Between the trimmed V and J ends, which lost 3 bases and 4 bases, there was a span of 10 bases. The CDR3 DNA is TGTGCCAGCAGCTTCGGGGACTCTTACAATGAGCAGTTCTTC. Translated: CASSFGDSYNEQFF.

The chain joins TRBV19 to TRBJ1-6; tentatively, D is TRBD1 (5 bases). V was shortened by 9 bases and J by 10 bases, with 19 bases between the two germline ends. The CDR3 has 14 residues. Germline V gives CDR1 LNHDA, CDR2 SQIVND (reference sequence). The CDR3 DNA reads TGTGCCAGCGCCGACCGGGGGGGTTGGTCACCCCTCCACTTT. This translates into CASADRGGWSPLHF.

The chain links TRBV5-1 to TRBJ1-1; 7 positions match TRBD1. The germline CDR1 and CDR2 sequences are SGHRS and YFSETQ. The V gene end was trimmed by 7 bases and the J gene end by 5 bases; junction bases not matched to a gene: 11. The CDR3 runs to 14 residues. This chain's CDR3 is CASQQGSSGTEAFF. The CDR3 DNA follows: TGCGCCAGCCAACAGGGGTCGAGTGGAACTGAAGCTTTCTTT. The full variable domain, in which reference TRBV5-1 and TRBJ1-1 provide the parts outside the CDR3, is KAGVTQTPRYLIKTRGQQVTLSCSPISGHRSVSWYQQTPGQGLQFLFEYFSETQRNKGNFPGRFSGRQFSNSRSEMNVSTLELGDSALYLCASQQGSSGTEAFFGQGTRLTVV.

This clonotype was counted many times. The genes are TRBV25-1 and TRBJ2-3; 9 nucleotides match TRBD1. The CDR3 is 15 amino acids. CDR1 is MGHDK, CDR2 SYGVNS, per germline. V was clipped by 2 bases and J by 7 bases; unmatched bases: 7. The CDR3 DNA sequence: TGTGCCAGCAGTGAAGGGGACAGGGTAGTAAATACGCAGTATTTT. This translates into CASSEGDRVVNTQYF. Combining the CDR3 with reference TRBV25-1 and TRBJ2-3 gives the whole variable domain EADIYQTPRYLVIGTGKKITLECSQTMGHDKMYWYQQDPGMELHLIHYSYGVNSTEKGDLSSESTVSRIRTEHFPLTLESARPSHTSQYLCASSEGDRVVNTQYFGPGTRLTVL.